This is a list of T cell receptor beta chains from one sample in a study of cytomegalovirus exposure and HLA in healthy donors. The table came from immunoSEQ multiplex PCR; TCRdb's copy has only in-frame clones and leaves some out. In the table there are about 190,000 clones, about four fifths of which are singletons. Sequencing input: PBMCs. The source of these receptors is a woman aged 40 to 50 in good health and CMV-seronegative. Both conserved end residues are part of each CDR3. A D gene is named only where the DNA matches it firmly. Size is omitted from some rows. Given values are once, few, many or a class for expanded clones.

CASSLSAGLTNSPLHF,TGTGCCAGCAGTTTATCGGCGGGACTTACTAATTCACCCCTCCACTTT,few,TRBJ1-6,16,TRBV27,.
CASSVEGQPNTEAFF,TGTGCCAGCAGCGTTGAGGGACAGCCGAACACTGAAGCTTTCTTT,.,TRBJ1-1,15,TRBV9,TRBD1
CASSQLDYNEQFF,TGTGCCAGCAGCCAACTAGATTACAATGAGCAGTTCTTC,.,TRBJ2-1,13,TRBV9,.
CASRQGVFTEAFF,TGTGCCAGTAGGCAGGGGGTTTTCACTGAAGCTTTCTTT,.,TRBJ1-1,13,TRBV19,TRBD1
CASTPRVLGAYNEQFF,TGTGCCAGCACTCCGCGGGTCCTAGGAGCCTACAATGAGCAGTTCTTC,.,TRBJ2-1,16,TRBV21-1,.
CASSSLASGEYNEQFF,TGTGCCAGCAGTTCCCTGGCTAGCGGGGAGTACAATGAGCAGTTCTTC,.,TRBJ2-1,16,TRBV6-5,TRBD2
CASSQSGVRDTQYF,TGCGCCAGCAGCCAATCAGGGGTGAGAGATACGCAGTATTTT,.,TRBJ2-3,14,TRBV4-1,.
CASSSQGPGGAALTYGYTF,TGTGCCAGCAGCTCCCAAGGACCAGGAGGGGCTGCCCTGACCTATGGCTACACCTTC,once,TRBJ1-2,19,TRBV7-9,.
CASSVSPQGARRAEQYF,TGTGCCAGCAGCGTATCCCCTCAGGGGGCGCGGCGGGCCGAGCAGTACTTC,.,TRBJ2-7,17,TRBV9,TRBD1
CASSLNPGVGANVLTF,TGTGCCAGCAGCTTAAATCCAGGGGTAGGGGCCAACGTCCTGACTTTC,.,TRBJ2-6,16,TRBV11-3,.
CASSPRSMGMNTEAFF,TGTGCCAGCTCACCCCGTTCTATGGGCATGAACACTGAAGCTTTCTTT,few,TRBJ1-1,16,TRBV18,.
CASSLAHGTGELFF,TGTGCCAGCAGCTTAGCGCACGGGACCGGGGAGCTGTTTTTT,.,TRBJ2-2,14,TRBV7-9,.
CASSEFADHSTDTQYF,TGTGCCAGCAGTGAGTTCGCGGATCACAGCACAGATACGCAGTATTTT,.,TRBJ2-3,16,TRBV6-4,.
CASSQPGLAGSYNEQFF,TGTGCCAGCAGCCAACCGGGACTAGCGGGCTCCTACAATGAGCAGTTCTTC,once,TRBJ2-1,17,TRBV4-2,TRBD2
CTSSQVDSQETQYF,TGCACCAGCAGCCAAGTGGACTCACAAGAGACCCAGTACTTC,.,TRBJ2-5,14,TRBV4-3,.
CASSRGLAVTDTQYF,TGTGCCAGCAGCCGGGGACTAGCGGTCACAGATACGCAGTATTTT,.,TRBJ2-3,15,TRBV7-2,TRBD2
CASSPTGLGINQPQHF,TGTGCCAGCAGTCCCACAGGGTTGGGAATCAATCAGCCCCAGCATTTT,.,TRBJ1-5,16,TRBV28,.
CASSSGQVWQPQHF,TGTGCCAGCAGTTCGGGACAGGTTTGGCAGCCCCAGCATTTT,.,TRBJ1-5,14,TRBV2,TRBD1
CASSSSGGTYEQYF,TGTGCCAGCAGCTCAAGCGGGGGGACGTACGAGCAGTACTTC,.,TRBJ2-7,14,TRBV9,TRBD2
CAWSIGRASDTQYF,TGTGCCTGGAGTATCGGGAGGGCATCAGATACGCAGTATTTT,.,TRBJ2-3,14,TRBV30,TRBD2
CASSSLQGTTDTQYF,TGCGCCAGCAGCTCACTACAGGGGACGACAGATACGCAGTATTTT,once,TRBJ2-3,15,TRBV5-1,TRBD1
CASSLSLRGPGANVLTF,TGTGCCAGCAGTTTATCTCTCAGGGGGCCTGGGGCCAACGTCCTGACTTTC,once,TRBJ2-6,17,TRBV27,TRBD1
CASSLSIRGNTEAFF,TGTGCCAGCAGCTTAAGCATACGGGGTAACACTGAAGCTTTCTTT,.,TRBJ1-1,15,TRBV7-8,.
CASSQGVLAISGYNEQFF,TGTGCCAGCAGCCAGGGGGTGTTAGCGATCTCGGGTTACAATGAGCAGTTCTTC,.,TRBJ2-1,18,TRBV7-2,TRBD1
CASSLARVGNQPQHF,TGTGCCAGCAGCTTAGCCAGGGTTGGCAATCAGCCCCAGCATTTT,.,TRBJ1-5,15,TRBV7-2,.
CASSTDRIEAQYF,TGTGCCAGCAGCACGGACAGGATTGAGGCCCAGTACTTC,.,TRBJ2-5,13,TRBV6-1,TRBD1
CASSSPGLAGNEQFF,TGTGCCAGCAGCTCACCGGGACTAGCAGGAAATGAGCAGTTCTTC,.,TRBJ2-1,15,TRBV5-5,TRBD2
CASSDPFPRLKRENTEAFF,TGTGCCAGCAGTGACCCCTTCCCTCGACTGAAAAGAGAGAACACTGAAGCTTTCTTT,.,TRBJ1-1,19,TRBV6-4,.
CASSPDSSGNTIYF,TGTGCCAGCAGCCCAGACAGCTCTGGAAACACCATATATTTT,.,TRBJ1-3,14,TRBV5-4,.
CGRFTGGYTF,TGCGGACGGTTCACAGGCGGCTACACCTTC,.,TRBJ1-2,10,TRBV21-1,.
CASSFWSGDEQFF,TGTGCCAGCAGCTTCTGGTCGGGAGACGAGCAGTTCTTC,.,TRBJ2-1,13,TRBV7-9,.
CASSPRLAGPTLPQFSYNEQFF,TGCGCCAGCAGCCCCCGACTAGCGGGACCGACCCTACCCCAGTTCTCCTACAATGAGCAGTTCTTC,.,TRBJ2-1,22,TRBV4-1,TRBD2
CAWGRAESTRYF,TGTGCCTGGGGGAGGGCGGAGTCTACCCGGTACTTC,.,TRBJ2-7,12,TRBV30,TRBD2
CASSSTSGRPTDTQYF,TGTGCCAGCAGCTCGACTAGCGGGAGACCCACAGATACGCAGTATTTT,.,TRBJ2-3,16,TRBV7-2,TRBD2
CASDRDRGRYEQFF,TGTGCCAGCGACCGGGACAGGGGCAGGTATGAGCAGTTCTTC,once,TRBJ2-1,14,TRBV2,TRBD1
CAWSVQNSNQPQHF,TGTGCCTGGAGTGTGCAGAATAGCAATCAGCCCCAGCATTTT,.,TRBJ1-5,14,TRBV30,.
CASSQRVVETQYF,TGTGCCAGCAGCCAACGGGTGGTGGAGACCCAGTACTTC,.,TRBJ2-5,13,TRBV27,.
CASSSSGRAQFF,TGTGCCAGCAGTTCCTCAGGCAGGGCGCAGTTCTTC,.,TRBJ2-1,12,TRBV6-6,.
CAIKLDSVNTEAFF,TGTGCCATCAAATTGGACAGCGTGAACACTGAAGCTTTCTTT,.,TRBJ1-1,14,TRBV10-3,.
CASSAGLAAQETQYF,TGCGCCAGCAGCGCGGGACTAGCGGCCCAAGAGACCCAGTACTTC,.,TRBJ2-5,15,TRBV5-1,TRBD2
CASSQGLAGDKTQYF,TGTGCCAGCAGCCAGGGACTAGCGGGAGATAAGACCCAGTACTTC,.,TRBJ2-5,15,TRBV6-5,TRBD2
CASSSSTSADTQYF,TGTGCCAGCTCATCTTCGACTAGCGCGGATACGCAGTATTTT,few,TRBJ2-3,14,TRBV18,TRBD2
CASSVEAGGSTDTQYF,TGTGCCAGCAGCGTAGAAGCGGGAGGGAGCACAGATACGCAGTATTTT,.,TRBJ2-3,16,TRBV9,TRBD2
CASSRRDTRQDTQYF,TGCGCCAGCAGCCGCCGGGACACTCGACAAGATACGCAGTATTTT,.,TRBJ2-3,15,TRBV5-1,.
CSVDRGTGELFF,TGCAGCGTAGACAGGGGAACCGGGGAGCTGTTTTTT,.,TRBJ2-2,12,TRBV29-1,TRBD1
CSSSHPFRDRLRTEAFF,TGTTCCAGCAGCCATCCCTTCCGGGACAGACTACGCACTGAAGCTTTCTTT,few,TRBJ1-1,17,TRBV7-9,TRBD1
CSVGGTYEQYF,TGCAGCGTCGGGGGTACCTACGAGCAGTACTTC,.,TRBJ2-7,11,TRBV29-1,.
CASSSPSSYGYTF,TGTGCCAGCAGCTCCCCCTCGAGCTATGGCTACACCTTC,.,TRBJ1-2,13,TRBV28,.
CASSLRYNQPQHF,TGTGCCAGCAGTTTACGGTACAATCAGCCCCAGCATTTT,.,TRBJ1-5,13,TRBV27,.
CASSLAASYNEQFF,TGTGCCAGCAGCTTAGCGGCCTCCTACAATGAGCAGTTCTTC,.,TRBJ2-1,14,TRBV4-2,.
CAWSGRETGANVLTF,TGTGCCTGGAGCGGGAGGGAAACTGGGGCCAACGTCCTGACTTTC,.,TRBJ2-6,15,TRBV30,TRBD2
CASSPRDPGGFSTDTQYF,TGTGCCAGCAGCCCACGCGACCCGGGGGGTTTTAGCACAGATACGCAGTATTTT,.,TRBJ2-3,18,TRBV7-8,TRBD2
CASSPKTGNQPQHF,TGTGCCAGCAGTCCCAAGACGGGGAATCAGCCCCAGCATTTT,.,TRBJ1-5,14,TRBV2,.
CATSRAGTLTTNTGELFF,TGTGCCACCAGCAGAGCTGGGACTCTGACAACGAACACCGGGGAGCTGTTTTTT,.,TRBJ2-2,18,TRBV15,.